A selection of T cell receptor beta chains follows, all from one sample in a study of blood T cells in healthy people across ages. MiXCR, applied by TCRdb to the 5' RACE reads, yields one record per CDR3 protein. The sample consists of some 900,000 distinct CDR3 sequences, 48% of them appearing once. Sequenced: blood. The receptors shown here come from a man aged 25 to 40 in good health. Both conserved end residues are part of each CDR3. D genes are given only for firm matches. Size is omitted from some rows. Given values are once, few, many or a class for expanded clones.

CDR3	DNA	V	J	D	size
CASSLAGTGYNEKLFF	TGTGCCAGCAGCTTAGCCGGGACGGGTTATAATGAAAAACTGTTTTTT	TRBV7-9	TRBJ1-4	NA	NA
CASSRVKAMDTEAFF	TGTGCCAGCAGCCGTGTAAAGGCCATGGACACTGAAGCTTTCTTT	TRBV14	TRBJ1-1	NA	NA
CSVDPGQINNEQYF	TGCAGCGTTGATCCGGGACAGATTAACAATGAGCAGTACTTC	TRBV29-1	TRBJ2-7	TRBD1	few
CATSRDYSGRTGGSYEQYF	TGTGCCACCAGCAGAGATTATTCCGGAAGGACAGGGGGTTCCTACGAGCAGTACTTC	TRBV15	TRBJ2-7	TRBD1	NA
CASSQAGLAISYNEQFF	TGTGCCAGCAGCCAAGCTGGTCTAGCGATCTCCTACAATGAGCAGTTCTTC	TRBV4-2	TRBJ2-1	NA	many
CAISDLDTFPGSSQETQYF	TGTGCCATCAGTGACCTTGACACCTTCCCCGGGTCATCCCAAGAGACCCAGTACTTC	TRBV10-3	TRBJ2-5	NA	NA
CASSTGLSGANVLTF	TGTGCCAGCAGTACGGGACTCTCTGGGGCCAACGTCCTGACTTTC	TRBV2	TRBJ2-6	NA	NA
CASSHLPGGASYNEQFF	TGTGCCAGCAGCCACCTCCCAGGGGGGGCGTCGTACAATGAGCAGTTCTTC	TRBV7-3	TRBJ2-1	NA	NA
CASSPQLAGVNEQYF	TGTGCCAGCAGTCCCCAACTAGCGGGGGTCAACGAGCAGTACTTC	TRBV6-5	TRBJ2-7	TRBD2	few
CASSKPGQVNYGYTF	TGTGCCAGCAGCAAACCGGGACAGGTCAACTATGGCTACACCTTC	TRBV4-2	TRBJ1-2	TRBD1	NA
CASSPDRGRAEAFF	TGTGCCAGCAGCCCCGACAGGGGGCGGGCTGAAGCTTTCTTT	TRBV7-2	TRBJ1-1	TRBD1	NA
CATSDWDGSNYGYTF	TGTGCCACCAGTGATTGGGACGGATCTAACTATGGCTACACCTTC	TRBV24-1	TRBJ1-2	NA	NA
CATLQGENTGELFF	TGTGCCACGCTACAGGGAGAGAACACCGGGGAGCTGTTTTTT	TRBV10-3	TRBJ2-2	NA	NA